The subject of this entry is one TCR beta chain. Its antigen is as yet unknown. The CDR3 spans 13 residues. V dropped 4 bases and J dropped 7; count of bases not matched to a gene: 5. The germline gives CDR1 SGHRS, CDR2 YFSETQ. The second PCR ran about 6 to 11 cycles with a sample-barcoded 5' primer and J-beta primers. A minimum of 2.5 million CDR3-containing paired-end reads was obtained for each sample. MiXCR, applied by TCRdb to the 5' RACE reads, yields one record per CDR3 protein. The sample includes under 800,000 distinct CDR3 sequences, about 42% of them seen just once. This sample is drawn from a study of blood T cells in healthy people across ages. Points from the study as a whole: Unsorted PBMCs prevented conclusive naive versus antigen-experienced comparison. The study lacked donor CMV status, which possibly confounded expanded clonotype changes. Age brought a roughly linear fall in TCR beta diversity measured per million T cells.

The source material was blood. J is TRBJ2-1 and V is TRBV5-1; 7 bases align to TRBD1. The clonotype was recovered from a woman in her sixties in good health. CDR3 amino acids: CASSPTGFNEQFF. CDR3 DNA sequence: TGCGCCAGCAGCCCGACAGGGTTTAATGAGCAGTTCTTC.